The source of this TCR beta chain is a study of control samples from healthy donors and cancer patients. Sequenced by immunoSEQ multiplex PCR; TCRdb stores in-frame clones only, minus some. Of some 160,000 clones in the sample, approximately 94% were seen once. The sample was blood. The receptor was isolated from a woman between 40 and 55 years old in good health.

The CDR3 DNA follows: TGCGCCAGCAGCCAAGTAATCCCGTCCTACGAGCAGTACTTC. Translated, it gives CASSQVIPSYEQYF. The V and J genes are TRBV4-3 and TRBJ2-7; D is unclear. The V gene lost 1 base and the J gene lost 1 base, with 8 bases spanning the gap. Germline V gives CDR1 LGHNA, CDR2 YSLEER. This CDR3 contains 14 residues.